The T cell receptor (beta chain) described here comes from a study of shared clonotypes between healthy human individuals. Study-wide findings and caveats: Naive subsets tended to show greater estimated richness than memory subsets.

CDR1 and CDR2 from the germline V gene are SGHTA and FQGNSA. The junction had 5 bases not matched to a gene; V was cut back by 2 bases and J by 6 bases. CDR3 length: 15 amino acids. Worth noting for this clone: The antigen is not known.

The sorted-subset replicate PCRs were given around 190 ng DNA, which is approximately 30,000 T cell genomes. The data were produced by immunoSEQ multiplex PCR, yet TCRdb's version contains in-frame clones alone and is incomplete. The sample holds more than 2 million clones; 90% to 97% are singletons and the top ten take more than 0.1%. Sequenced: naive CD4+ T cells sorted from blood. Subset in this sample: CD45RA+ positively selected. This sequence originates from a man younger than 35 in good health. The chain has TRBV7-2 and TRBJ1-3; 9 positions match TRBD1. CDR3 DNA sequence: TGTGCCAGCAGCTTATGGACAGGGGAAATAAACACCATATATTTT. This gives the protein CASSLWTGEINTIYF.